The 30 T cell receptor beta chains presented below share a single source sample, sequenced in a study of CD8 T cells in Susac syndrome. Random hexamers primed reverse transcription of about 0.5 to 1 ug RNA. TCRdb fed the immunoSEQ multiplex PCR reads into MiXCR, producing one record per CDR3 protein. Among roughly 150,000 distinct CDR3 sequences listed, just under 95% were seen once. Input material: CD8+ T cells from PBMCs. These receptors all stem from a human donor with Susac syndrome.

The rearrangement links TRBV2 to TRBJ2-7, with D hard to call. V was shortened by 6 bases and J by 5 bases, with 11 bases between the two germline ends. There are 12 residues in the CDR3. Germline CDR1 is SNHLY and CDR2 is FYNNEI. As DNA, the CDR3 is TGTGCCAGCAGAGACCTGAGGCACGAGCAGTACTTC. As protein: CASRDLRHEQYF.

V gene TRBV2 combines with J gene TRBJ2-1, with 10 bases lining up with TRBD2. The germline CDR1 and CDR2 sequences are SNHLY and FYNNEI. Trimming removed 6 bases from V and 8 bases from J; junction bases left unmatched: 10. CDR3 length: 15 residues. The CDR3 bases are TGTGCCAGCAGCTTAACTAGCGGGACCATCCATGAGCAGTTCTTC. Translation: CASSLTSGTIHEQFF.

This rearrangement joins TRBV27 to TRBJ2-7; 8 bases align to TRBD1. The CDR3 spans 14 residues. The V gene's germline CDR1 is MNHEY and CDR2 SMNVEV (reference sequence). The V gene end was trimmed by 5 bases and the J gene end by 5 bases; junction bases not matched to a gene: 8. CDR3 region: CASSGPGGVHEQYF. CDR3 nucleotide sequence: TGTGCCAGCAGTGGACCAGGGGGCGTCCACGAGCAGTACTTC.

The chain combines TRBV29-1 with TRBJ1-2; D possibly corresponds to TRBD1 (6 bases). V dropped 3 bases and J dropped 7 bases, with 24 bases sitting between them. The germline V gene has CDR1 SQVTM and CDR2 ANQGSEA. The CDR3 has 16 amino acids. CDR3 protein: CSVDGAGEVPSIGYTF. The CDR3 nucleotides are TGCAGCGTTGATGGGGCAGGGGAGGTTCCTTCTATTGGCTACACCTTC.

The chain employs TRBV29-1 and TRBJ2-3; 8 bases map to TRBD2. Germline V gene data show CDR1 as SQVTM and CDR2 as ANQGSEA. V was pared by 4 bases and J by 0 bases, with 3 bases of the junction left unmatched. The CDR3 runs 14 residues. CDR3 in DNA: TGCAGCGTTGTTCGCGGGAGGAGCACAGATACGCAGTATTTT. Its translation: CSVVRGRSTDTQYF.

The chain links TRBV7-9 to TRBJ2-1; D remains ambiguous. Germline CDR1 SEHNR, CDR2 FQNEAQ (reference sequence). The CDR3 totals 12 residues. Trimming cost V 4 bases and J 5 bases, with 6 bases left between them. CDR3 in DNA: TGTGCCAGCAGCTCCCACAACAATGAGCAGTTCTTC. It specifies CASSSHNNEQFF. Variable domain in full (rest from reference TRBV7-9 and TRBJ2-1): DTGVSQNPRHKITKRGQNVTFRCDPISEHNRLYWYRQTLGQGPEFLTYFQNEAQLEKSRLLSDRFSAERPKGSFSTLEIQRTEQGDSAMYLCASSSHNNEQFFGPGTRLTVL.

The V gene is TRBV12-3 or TRBV12-4, the J gene TRBJ1-3; TRBD1 matches 7 bases. V lost 6 bases and J lost 0; bases outside the gene matches: 5. This CDR3 is built from 15 residues. The CDR3 nucleotides are TGTGCCAGCAGGCCCCGGGACAGCTCTGGAAACACCATATATTTT. This translates into CASRPRDSSGNTIYF.

The CDR3 DNA is TGCAGTGCTAGGGGGACTAGCGGCTACAATGAGCAGTTCTTC. Encoded protein: CSARGTSGYNEQFF. The chain uses TRBV20-1 and TRBJ2-1; 11 bases line up with TRBD2. Germline loops: CDR1 DFQATT, CDR2 SNEGSKA (reference sequence). The V segment lost 3 bases and the J segment 3 bases; nucleotides outside the gene matches: 1. The CDR3 length is 14 residues.

This rearrangement joins TRBV2 to TRBJ2-5; no definite D call. The CDR3 extends over 14 amino acids. Trimming took 6 bases from V and 1 from J, leaving 12 bases between them. Germline V gene data show CDR1 as SNHLY and CDR2 as FYNNEI. This CDR3 reads CASRTIRTQETQYF. The CDR3 DNA sequence: TGTGCCAGCAGGACAATTAGGACCCAAGAGACCCAGTACTTC.

V and J are TRBV4-1 and TRBJ2-7, with TRBD2 matching over 8 bases. CDR3 length equals 16 residues. V shed 0 bases, J shed 3 bases, and the junction held 7 bases outside the gene matches. Germline-derived CDR1 and CDR2 are MGHRA and YSYEKL. CDR3 coding DNA: TGCGCCAGCAGCCAAGATTTCCGGGAGGGGGTCTACGAGCAGTACTTC. This translates into CASSQDFREGVYEQYF.

This chain connects TRBV12-3 or TRBV12-4 to TRBJ2-1; D is undetermined. This CDR3 is 12 amino acids long. V lost 5 bases and J 7 bases, leaving 9 bases between the germline ends. The CDR3 loop is CASSTLTNEQFF. The CDR3 DNA reads as TGTGCCAGCAGTACTCTCACTAATGAGCAGTTCTTC.

The rearrangement uses TRBV11-2 and TRBJ2-1, with D hard to call. V lost 1 base, J lost 0 bases, and 19 bases lay in between. Germline CDR1 is SGHAT and CDR2 is FQNNGV. This CDR3 spans 19 amino acids. CDR3 protein: CASSLVGLIGPSSYNEQFF. The CDR3 nucleotides read TGTGCCAGCAGCTTAGTGGGCCTTATAGGCCCCAGCTCCTACAATGAGCAGTTCTTC.

This sequence joins TRBV20-1 and TRBJ2-3; 9 nucleotides match TRBD2. V lost 6 bases and J lost 4; bases outside the gene matches: 5. CDR3 length: 13 residues. Germline V lookup: CDR1 DFQATT, CDR2 SNEGSKA (reference sequence). CDR3 region: CSAGAGGADTQYF. The DNA of the CDR3 is TGCAGTGCCGGCGCGGGAGGGGCAGATACGCAGTATTTT.

The chain is built from TRBV9 and TRBJ2-1; no definite D call. The length of the CDR3 is 13 residues. The V and J ends lost 1 base and 4 bases respectively, with 6 bases between them. Looked up from germline, CDR1 is SGDLS and CDR2 is YYNGEE. The CDR3 loop reads CASSVFAYNEQFF. As DNA, the CDR3 is TGTGCCAGCAGCGTATTTGCGTACAATGAGCAGTTCTTC.

V gene TRBV11-2 combines with J gene TRBJ2-1; D unresolved. CDR3 length equals 15 residues. Germline V lookup: CDR1 SGHAT, CDR2 FQNNGV. Trimming shortened V by 2 bases and J by 8 bases, and 16 bases separated the two germline ends. The CDR3 bases are TGTGCCAGCAGCTTAATCGCATGGTTTACAGATGAGCAGTTCTTC. It specifies CASSLIAWFTDEQFF.

The chain is built from TRBV25-1 and TRBJ1-2, with a weak D call TRBD1 (6 bases). Germline lookup yields CDR1 MGHDK and CDR2 SYGVNS. The V end was cut by 6 bases, the J end by 4 bases, with 24 bases between. The CDR3 totals 17 residues. DNA of the CDR3: TGTGCCAGCAGCCTCCGGGACACGGAAATTGGCATCTATGGCTACACCTTC. Amino acid sequence: CASSLRDTEIGIYGYTF.

CDR3 loop: CASSARENEQFF. In nucleotides, the CDR3 is TGTGCCAGCAGCGCCAGGGAGAATGAGCAGTTCTTC. The J gene is TRBJ2-1, the V gene TRBV9; D could derive from TRBD1 or TRBD2 (5 bases each). CDR1 SGDLS and CDR2 YYNGEE come from the germline V gene. The CDR3 consists of 12 residues. Trimming removed 3 bases from V and 7 bases from J, with 8 bases in between.

This chain connects TRBV4-1 to TRBJ2-5; TRBD2 matches at 8 bases. V lost 8 bases to trimming and J lost 4 bases; unmatched junction nucleotides: 9. Germline CDR1 and CDR2: MGHRA and YSYEKL. There are 14 residues in the CDR3. The CDR3 region is CASCPGLGLETQYF. CDR3 bases: TGCGCCAGCTGTCCGGGACTAGGTTTAGAGACCCAGTACTTC.

This chain uses TRBV12-3 or TRBV12-4 with TRBJ1-1; D not resolved. The CDR3 covers 11 residues. The germline V and J ends were trimmed by 3 bases and 7 bases, with 6 bases remaining between them. The CDR3 here is CASSFGVEAFF. The CDR3 DNA reads TGTGCCAGCAGTTTCGGCGTTGAAGCTTTCTTT.

This sequence joins TRBV27 and TRBJ1-2; unclear D gene. Trimming took off 3 bases at V and 7 bases at J, with 12 bases between the two ends. Looked up from germline, CDR1 is MNHEY and CDR2 is SMNVEV (reference sequence). This CDR3 comprises 13 residues. In DNA form, the CDR3 reads TGTGCCAGCAGTTTCACGGGGATCGGTGGCTACACCTTC. This codes for CASSFTGIGGYTF.

The genes are TRBV27 and TRBJ2-7; no reliable D call. The V and J ends lost 5 bases and 7 bases respectively, with 12 bases between them. Per germline, CDR1 MNHEY and CDR2 SMNVEV (reference sequence). The CDR3 length is 12 residues. This CDR3 reads CASSGGVREQYF. CDR3 coding DNA: TGTGCCAGCAGTGGTGGGGTTCGAGAGCAGTACTTC.

The chain has TRBV28 and TRBJ2-1, with 8 bases identical to TRBD2. This CDR3 region has 15 residues. The germline V gene has CDR1 MDHEN and CDR2 SYDVKM. Trimming took 2 bases from V and 5 from J; bases not matched to a gene: 5. Here the CDR3 DNA reads TGTGCCAGCAGTTTAAATGGCGGGAGGAACAATGAGCAGTTCTTC. Translating gives CASSLNGGRNNEQFF.

The CDR3 loop reads CASSPGGLEAFF. The DNA of the CDR3 is TGCGCCAGCAGCCCCGGGGGGTTAGAAGCTTTCTTT. The chain combines TRBV4-1 with TRBJ1-1, with D possibly TRBD1 on 5 matching bases. In germline, CDR1 is MGHRA, CDR2 YSYEKL. Trimming left V 4 bases short and J 8 bases short, with 11 bases between. The CDR3 has 12 residues.

The chain recombines TRBV27 with TRBJ2-7; 13 bases match TRBD2. Germline CDR1 reads MNHEY; CDR2 reads SMNVEV (reference sequence). The CDR3 runs to 16 residues. V was clipped by 5 bases and J by 7 bases; unmatched bases: 11. CDR3: CASSPGPGTSGMEQYF. The CDR3 region has the DNA TGTGCCAGCAGTCCCGGACCCGGGACTAGCGGGATGGAGCAGTACTTC.

V is TRBV11-3 and J is TRBJ2-5, with 8 bases identical to TRBD2. The V segment lost 0 bases and the J segment 5 bases; nucleotides outside the gene matches: 11. The CDR3 contains 17 residues. Germline assignment: CDR1 SGHNT and CDR2 YENEEA. In nucleotides, the CDR3 is TGTGCCAGCAGCTTAGAAGGACTAGCTGCCTATGGGGAGACCCAGTACTTC. Amino acid sequence: CASSLEGLAAYGETQYF.

The V call is TRBV19, the J call TRBJ2-1; 12 bases are shared with TRBD2. V shed 3 bases, J shed 5 bases, and the junction held 2 bases outside the gene matches. In germline, CDR1 is LNHDA, CDR2 SQIVND (reference sequence). CDR3 length equals 15 residues. In DNA form, the CDR3 reads TGTGCCAGTAGTATCCGGACTAGCGGGAACAATGAGCAGTTCTTC. It specifies CASSIRTSGNNEQFF.

CDR3 in amino acids: CASSSENTGELFF. DNA of the CDR3: TGTGCCAGCAGTTCAGAGAACACCGGGGAGCTGTTTTTT. V usage is TRBV12-3 or TRBV12-4 and J usage is TRBJ2-2; no clear D gene. This CDR3 is built from 13 residues. The ends were cut back, 4 bases at V and 1 base at J, with 4 bases in the middle.

This chain connects TRBV29-1 to TRBJ2-1; the match to TRBD2 covers 10 bases. Germline V gene data show CDR1 as SQVTM and CDR2 as ANQGSEA. V lost 3 bases and J lost 8; bases outside the gene matches: 10. The CDR3 is made up of 15 amino acids. The CDR3 coding sequence is TGCAGCGTTGACGTTTTAGCGGGAGGTTTCGATGAGCAGTTCTTC. Translated, it gives CSVDVLAGGFDEQFF.

J is TRBJ2-1 and V is TRBV2; 15 bases are a match to TRBD2. V lost 9 bases, J lost 10 bases, and 13 bases stayed unmatched. Germline loops: CDR1 SNHLY, CDR2 FYNNEI. The CDR3 runs 16 residues. The CDR3, as DNA: TGTGCCAGATCGGGACTAGCGGGAGGTCCGGTTCCGGAGCAGTTCTTC. It specifies CARSGLAGGPVPEQFF. The variable domain in full, completed from reference TRBV2 and TRBJ2-1, reads EPEVTQTPSHQVTQMGQEVILRCVPISNHLYFYWYRQILGQKVEFLVSFYNNEISEKSEIFDDQFSVERPDGSNFTLKIRSTKLEDSAMYFCARSGLAGGPVPEQFFGPGTRLTVL.

The chain combines TRBV9 with TRBJ2-7; TRBD2 aligns across 9 bases. The V gene's germline CDR1 is SGDLS and CDR2 YYNGEE. The CDR3 has 16 residues. The V and J ends lost 3 bases and 0 bases, in that order; junction bases with no gene match: 7. CDR3 bases: TGTGCCAGCAGCGCCTATAGCGGGGGCAGCTCCTACGAGCAGTACTTC. Protein product: CASSAYSGGSSYEQYF.